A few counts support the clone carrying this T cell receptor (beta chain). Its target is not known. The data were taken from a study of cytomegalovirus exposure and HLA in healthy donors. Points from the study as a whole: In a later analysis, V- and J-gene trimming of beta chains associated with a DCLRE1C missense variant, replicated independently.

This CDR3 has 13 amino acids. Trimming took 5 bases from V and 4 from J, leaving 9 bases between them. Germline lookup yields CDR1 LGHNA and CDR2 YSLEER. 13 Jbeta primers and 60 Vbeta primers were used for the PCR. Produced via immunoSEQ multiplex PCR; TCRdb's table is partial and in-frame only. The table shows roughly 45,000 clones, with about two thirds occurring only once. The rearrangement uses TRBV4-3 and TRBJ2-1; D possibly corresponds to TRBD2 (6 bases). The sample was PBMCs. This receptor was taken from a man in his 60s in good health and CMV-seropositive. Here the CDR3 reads CASSSRGYNEQFF. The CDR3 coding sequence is TGCGCCAGCAGCTCGCGGGGTTACAATGAGCAGTTCTTC.